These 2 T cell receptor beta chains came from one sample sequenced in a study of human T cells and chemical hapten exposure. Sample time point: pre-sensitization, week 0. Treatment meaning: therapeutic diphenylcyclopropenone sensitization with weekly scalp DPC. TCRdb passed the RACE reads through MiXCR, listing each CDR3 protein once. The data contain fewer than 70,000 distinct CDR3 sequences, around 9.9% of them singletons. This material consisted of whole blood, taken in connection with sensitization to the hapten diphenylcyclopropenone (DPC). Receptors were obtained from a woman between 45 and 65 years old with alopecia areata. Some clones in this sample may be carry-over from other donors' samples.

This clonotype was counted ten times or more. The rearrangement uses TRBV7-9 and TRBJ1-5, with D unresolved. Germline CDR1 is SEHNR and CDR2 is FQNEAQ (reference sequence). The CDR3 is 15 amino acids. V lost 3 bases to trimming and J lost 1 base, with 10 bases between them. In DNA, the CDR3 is TGTGCCAGCAGCTTGGGCAGATGGAGCAATCAGCCCCAGCATTTT. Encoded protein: CASSLGRWSNQPQHF. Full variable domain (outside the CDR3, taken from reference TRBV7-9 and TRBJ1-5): DTGVSQNPRHKITKRGQNVTFRCDPISEHNRLYWYRQTLGQGPEFLTYFQNEAQLEKSRLLSDRFSAERPKGSFSTLEIQRTEQGDSAMYLCASSLGRWSNQPQHFGDGTRLSIL.

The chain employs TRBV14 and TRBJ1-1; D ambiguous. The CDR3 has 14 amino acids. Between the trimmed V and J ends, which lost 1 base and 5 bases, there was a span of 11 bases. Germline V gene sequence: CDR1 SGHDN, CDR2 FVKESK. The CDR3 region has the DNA TGTGCCAGCAGCCAAGGGTACGGGTTGACTGAAGCTTTCTTT. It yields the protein CASSQGYGLTEAFF.